These T cell receptor beta chains were read from a single sample in a study of blood T cell repertoires in COVID-19. Clones were sequenced by immunoSEQ multiplex PCR, and TCRdb holds only the in-frame ones, with some missing. This sample yields under 200,000 clones, of which around 87% are seen a single time; just over 2.5% belongs to the top ten. Specimen: peripheral blood. Receptors were obtained from an elderly woman with COVID-19, enrolled during active disease. The CDR3 runs from the conserved cysteine through the conserved F or W. Each record gives: V gene, CDR3 length, CDR3 protein.

TRBV3-1/TRBV3-2,14,CASSHWTANTEAFF
TRBV21-1,17,CASSKNRSLAGIYEQYF
TRBV9,15,CASSGTGTDGEKLFF
TRBV19,18,CASSPGVSGGPGANVLTF
TRBV7-2,14,CASNLVAGGSEAFF
TRBV6-5,15,CATERGAGGQEKLFF
TRBV2,14,CASRGGLAGNEQFF
TRBV5-1,15,CASSFSVSATGELFF
TRBV28,14,CASSLTIAGYEQYF
TRBV23-1,17,CASSPFLRLAESYEQYF
TRBV6-5,16,CASSYRRGQGNSPLHF
TRBV28,14,CASTPYLDVNEQFF
TRBV5-1,14,CASSLQGGNQPQHF
TRBV7-8,17,CASSLGRTGDRNQPQHF
TRBV7-9,16,CASSLALGGSTDTQYF
TRBV7-9,16,CASSPKGTASGNTIYF
TRBV7-6,15,CASSLEGTGGTEAFF
TRBV5-4,17,CASSLALGTSGRARQFF
TRBV6-5,16,CASSSEGASSYNEQFF
TRBV11-3,13,CASSLQGSNEQYF
TRBV29-1,12,CSVGQVTDTQYF
TRBV19,17,CASLRTSGGRGTGELFF
TRBV5-8,17,CASSLARGATTKNIQYF
TRBV7-2,15,CASSFTSASSYEQYF
TRBV9,16,CASSPSGQHSGNTIYF
TRBV28,16,CASSLGGSPYNSPLHF
TRBV4-2,15,CASSQDLAGLREQFF
TRBV5-1,16,CASNLAPGVAKNIQYF
TRBV6-1,15,CASSEVKGANYGYTF
TRBV28,13,CASSLVNTYEQYF
TRBV10-2,16,CASTQRDFSSYNEQFF
TRBV18,18,CASSPGQLTPTNTGELFF
TRBV25-1,17,CASSPPPGRDRTYEQYF
TRBV3-1/TRBV3-2,14,CASSLRGGTRGYTF
TRBV3-1/TRBV3-2,15,CASSQGGLANGELFF
TRBV25-1,12,CASSRGLVDYTF
TRBV5-5,12,CASREPGNTIYF
TRBV5-1,15,CASSGNLGTAYEQYF
TRBV5-1,12,CASRRESTEAFF
TRBV29-1,14,CSVARWDTLYEQYF
TRBV3-1/TRBV3-2,14,CASSQVALQETQYF
TRBV24-1,13,CATSDTASTEAFF
TRBV19,16,CASSIEGLRSYNEQFF